Presented here are 5 T cell receptor beta chains from one specimen sequenced in a study of blood T cell repertoires in COVID-19. Clones were sequenced by immunoSEQ multiplex PCR, and TCRdb holds only the in-frame ones, with some missing. Here the sample spans tens of thousands of clones, more than 80% being singletons. Specimen: peripheral blood. All receptors come from a man older than 75 with acute or convalescent COVID-19.

The chain combines TRBV9 with TRBJ1-1; 11 nucleotides match TRBD1. The CDR3 length is 15 residues. Per the germline V gene, CDR1 is SGDLS and CDR2 is YYNGEE. The V gene end was trimmed by 3 bases and the J gene end by 5 bases; junction bases not matched to a gene: 6. The CDR3 spells CASSGAGTGGTEAFF. Written as DNA, the CDR3 is TGTGCCAGCAGCGGCGCCGGGACAGGGGGTACTGAAGCTTTCTTT.

The rearrangement links TRBV5-4 to TRBJ2-5, with 9 bases fitting TRBD2. Germline lookup yields CDR1 SGHNT and CDR2 YYREEE (reference sequence). V lost 2 bases and J lost 2; bases outside the gene matches: 7. The CDR3 runs to 16 residues. DNA for the CDR3: TGTGCCAGCAGCTTCAACGGACTAGCGACACAAGAGACCCAGTACTTC. Amino acid sequence: CASSFNGLATQETQYF.

The chain is built from TRBV27 and TRBJ1-1; no clear D gene. Germline CDR1 MNHEY, CDR2 SMNVEV (reference sequence). Trimming shortened V by 3 bases and J by 6 bases, and 14 bases separated the two germline ends. The CDR3 extends over 14 amino acids. The CDR3 sequence: CASSLGRRLSEAFF. As DNA, the CDR3 is TGTGCCAGCAGTTTGGGCAGGAGGCTATCTGAAGCTTTCTTT.

The rearrangement joins TRBV12-3 or TRBV12-4 to TRBJ2-1, with D unclear. This CDR3 is built from 12 residues. V dropped 3 bases and J dropped 4 bases, with 4 bases sitting between them. For the CDR3, the DNA is TGTGCCAGCAGTTTTCGGTACAATGAGCAGTTCTTC. Its translation is CASSFRYNEQFF.

The rearrangement links TRBV4-2 to TRBJ2-7, with 9 positions matching TRBD2. The V gene end was trimmed by 2 bases and the J gene end by 2 bases; junction bases not matched to a gene: 4. The CDR3 sequence is 15 residues long. Looked up from germline, CDR1 is LGHNA and CDR2 is YNFKEQ. This CDR3 reads CASSQQRGEAYEQYF. The CDR3 DNA reads TGTGCCAGCAGCCAACAGCGGGGGGAGGCCTACGAGCAGTACTTC.